The source of this TCR beta chain is a study of blood T cell repertoires in COVID-19. Study-wide context: Samples came from the United States, Italy and Spain, spanning acute and convalescent COVID-19. Sources were T cells, B-cell-depleted T cells, or PBMCs; the material itself was cDNA or gDNA.

The CDR3 has 16 residues. CDR1 is KGHDR and CDR2 is SFDVKD in the germline V gene. V shed 3 bases, J shed 7 bases, and the junction held 10 bases outside the gene matches. Authors' analysis steps: Cell counts per sample came from amplifying reference gene primers. TCRdb's copy holds only in-frame clones and misses some; the assay was immunoSEQ multiplex PCR. V and J calls and clone size follow that table, whereas D and trimming were derived from the DNA. Altogether about 74,000 clones are present, approximately 80% being singletons, with the ten largest covering around 15%. Material for sequencing was peripheral blood. This chain uses TRBV24-1 with TRBJ2-1, with 8 bases matching TRBD2. The sequence derives from a human donor in a cohort sampled during active COVID-19. CDR3: CATSDPSSGNENEQFF. The CDR3 DNA reads TGTGCCACCAGTGATCCTAGTAGCGGGAATGAAAATGAGCAGTTCTTC.